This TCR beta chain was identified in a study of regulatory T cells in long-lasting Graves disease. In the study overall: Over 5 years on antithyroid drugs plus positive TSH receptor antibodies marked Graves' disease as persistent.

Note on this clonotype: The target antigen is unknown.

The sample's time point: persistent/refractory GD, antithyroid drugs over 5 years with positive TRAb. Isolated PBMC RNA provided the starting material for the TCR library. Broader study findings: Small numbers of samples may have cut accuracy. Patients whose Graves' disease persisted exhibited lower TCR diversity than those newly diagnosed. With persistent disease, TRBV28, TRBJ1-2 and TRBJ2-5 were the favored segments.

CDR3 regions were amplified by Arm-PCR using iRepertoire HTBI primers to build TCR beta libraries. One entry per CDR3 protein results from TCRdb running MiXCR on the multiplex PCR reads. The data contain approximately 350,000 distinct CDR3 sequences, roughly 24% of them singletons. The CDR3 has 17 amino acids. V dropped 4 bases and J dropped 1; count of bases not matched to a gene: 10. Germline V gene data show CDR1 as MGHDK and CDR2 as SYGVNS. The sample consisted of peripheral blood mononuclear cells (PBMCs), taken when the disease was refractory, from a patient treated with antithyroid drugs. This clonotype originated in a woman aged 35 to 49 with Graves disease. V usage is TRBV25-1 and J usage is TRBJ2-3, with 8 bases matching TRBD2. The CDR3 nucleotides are TGTGCCAGCAGTGCCATAGTAGCGGGGCAACGCACAGATACGCAGTATTTT. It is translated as CASSAIVAGQRTDTQYF.